This T cell receptor beta chain was recorded in a study of T cells in Graves' hyperthyroidism and ophthalmopathy. Findings and limits, study-wide: Blood also showed most of the thyroid clonotypes that were expanded above 0.001.

Amplification of TCR beta CDR3 regions used RNA as the template. Carried out on the TCR CDR3, a first-round RT-PCR used the HTBI primer set. MiXCR, run by TCRdb on the multiplex PCR reads, gives a single entry per CDR3 protein. This table has approximately 640,000 distinct CDR3 sequences, 15% to 20% appearing once. Of note for this clonotype: The antigen remains undetermined. The germline gene is not matched at one end of the junction; a read error may be the cause.

Patients between 18 and 65 years old had hyperthyroidism, newly diagnosed and lasting under 2 months. Uncontrolled infection, other autoimmune disease, pregnancy or lactation excluded patients. The PBMCs were sourced from fresh peripheral blood (more than 8.5 ml). The CDR3 consists of 15 residues. The V gene's germline CDR1 is LGHDT and CDR2 YNNKEL (reference sequence). Sequencing was done on a sample of blood. This chain links TRBV3-1 with TRBJ2-1; 9 bases are shared with TRBD1. This TCR came from a woman aged 30 to 39 with Graves' hyperthyroidism. The CDR3 spells CVSSPEGQGTDEQFF. The CDR3 DNA reads TGTGTCAGCAGCCCAGAGGGACAGGGTACAGATGAGCAGTTCTTC.